Included here is one TCR beta chain sequence, with context. This clone has just a few counts. There is no known antigen for this receptor. No clone much larger than this one lies a single base away; base qualities are absent. The germline ends are 14 bases apart after V is trimmed by 6 bases and J by 8 bases. Based on the germline V gene, the CDR1 and CDR2 sequences are MNHEY and SVGAGI. Counted from cysteine to phenylalanine, this CDR3 has 13 amino acids. Only the CDR3 DNA is retained, 39 bases long and in frame from the first base. TCRbeta CDR3 regions were sequenced with the immunoSEQ Assay. After extraction, genomic DNA underwent amplification by bias-controlled multiplex PCR, followed by high-throughput sequencing. Regarding the original processing steps: To quantify the absolute abundance of every unique TCRbeta CDR3 region, sequences were collapsed and filtered. Usable DNA was measured by amplifying reference genes present in all nucleated cells, and TCRbeta template counts were normalized to that usable DNA to estimate T cell fraction. Repertoire TCRs were annotated as SARS-CoV-2-specific by exact matching of V gene, CDR3 amino acid sequence and J gene to a known reactive TCR set. MIRA supplied the reference SARS-CoV-2 TCR set, which was filtered for enrichment in COVID-19-positive ImmuneCODE repertoires so that public or cross-reactive TCRs were removed. Based on the MIRA antigens, annotated TCRs were further analysed at the level of specific ORF or position within ORF. Breadth was defined as the number of annotated unique rearrangements divided by the total number of unique productive rearrangements, and depth was defined as the summed frequency of the annotated unique rearrangements. Two-sided Wilcoxon rank-sum tests were used to compare TCR breadth between groups. The source is immuneACCESS, and TCRdb retained only in-frame sequences with V and J called. Part of the clones is not carried over; for the studies checked, unresolved V genes explain less than half of this, and the remainder is unexplained. V and J calls and clone size are those listed in that table; D and trimming were worked out from the DNA. The sample records 240,000 or so clones, around 89% of which are singletons. The top ten hold roughly 10% of the sample.

The treatment or condition label here, explained by the study, means: around 19 received Ad26.COV2.S at low or high dose, single or two shots; several received placebo; per-sample allocation not given. For vaccine and placebo recipients, repertoires were sequenced using samples collected on day 63 after the first injection. Cohort 1b enrolled 20 to 30 adults aged 18-55 years at a single site in Boston, USA, between 29 July and 7 August 2020. Ad26.COV2.S was a replication-incompetent adenovirus type 26 vector that expressed a prefusion-stabilized SARS-CoV-2 spike protein derived from the original Wuhan strain. The entry originates in a study of Ad26.COV2.S vaccination and SARS-CoV-2 variants (dated by TCRdb to the early 2020s). About the full investigation: Vaccine-arm donors came from COV1001, a multicentre, randomized, double-blind, placebo-controlled phase I-IIa trial of Ad26.COV2.S in healthy adults. Ad26.COV2.S was administered intramuscularly at a dose of 5x10^10 or 1x10^11 viral particles, either as one shot or as two shots given 56 days apart. Sequencing of the TCRbeta repertoire served to evaluate the specificity and breadth of SARS-CoV-2-reactive T cell receptors following Ad26.COV2.S vaccination. A total of approximately 30 samples were included in the TCR-sequenced set, comprising around 19 Ad26.COV2.S vaccine recipients, 5 placebo recipients and 8 SARS-CoV-2 convalescent individuals. Participants in the trial were split at random into five groups of five each, receiving low-dose or high-dose Ad26.COV2.S once or twice, or else placebo on both occasions. Investigators did not know the trial group allocation while performing experiments and assessing outcomes. Overall study results and their limits: The authors noted that total T cell responses may have been underestimated by the TCR breadth and depth analyses. The study was not powered to compare responses between vaccine doses or regimens. After vaccination, spike-specific CD8+ and CD4+ T cell responses were reported to show substantial breadth. Vaccine and placebo recipients had similar non-spike TCR breadth, a finding consistent with the vaccine containing only spike. Higher spike-specific TCR breadth was observed in Ad26.COV2.S recipients than in placebo recipients (P = 0.0014).

This clonotype was obtained from a person between 18 and 65 years old who received the Ad26.COV2.S COVID-19 vaccine or a placebo. Sequencing used peripheral blood, obtained in a trial of Ad26.COV2.S vaccine versus placebo. The chain uses TRBV6-5 and TRBJ1-3; a confident D gene designation cannot be given. The sequence in DNA is TGTGCCAGCAGCCCGAGGGCCCTCGACACCATATATTTT. It translates as CASSPRALDTIYF.